This entry lists 14 T cell receptor beta chains sequenced from one sample in a study of CD8+ T cells in alopecia areata. Following RNA extraction, reverse transcription yielded cDNA that acted as the sequencing template. The protocol was immunoSEQ multiplex PCR, while the TCRdb copy is restricted to in-frame clones and leaves out a portion. The table lists under 250,000 clones, 50% to 60% of them singletons, with approximately 0.44% in the top ten. The specimen was CD4+ T cells sorted from blood, collected at week 0. These receptors originate from a human donor with alopecia areata.

This clone was recorded a few times. V gene TRBV20-1 combines with J gene TRBJ2-4; no reliable D call. CDR1 and CDR2 (germline): DFQATT, SNEGSKA (reference sequence). The CDR3 extends over 11 amino acids. With 6 bases removed from V and 6 bases from J, the gap between germline ends came to 9 bases. CDR3 DNA sequence: TGCAGTGCCATGACAATAAACATTCAGTACTTC. Protein: CSAMTINIQYF.

CDR3 region: CASSSGTSNQPQHF. DNA for the CDR3: TGTGCCAGCAGCTCGGGCACGAGCAATCAGCCCCAGCATTTT. This sequence joins TRBV7-2 and TRBJ1-5; D ambiguous. The CDR3 spans 14 residues. Germline V gene sequence: CDR1 SGHTA, CDR2 FQGNSA. Trimming took 4 bases from V and 1 from J, leaving 8 bases between them.

The chain links TRBV5-1 to TRBJ1-1; no clear D. The CDR3 has 15 amino acids. Germline lookup yields CDR1 SGHRS and CDR2 YFSETQ. V lost 0 bases and J lost 8, with 17 bases in between. In nucleotides, the CDR3 is TGCGCCAGCAGCTTGGACGGGGTCGCAATCGCCGAAGCTTTCTTT. Its translation: CASSLDGVAIAEAFF.

The rearrangement joins TRBV6-1 to TRBJ1-5; no reliable D call. The germline CDR1 and CDR2 sequences are MNHNS and SASEGT. The CDR3 is made up of 13 amino acids. The CDR3 nucleotides are TGTGCGTCGGTCCGCAAGTGGAATCAGCCCCAGCATTTT. Amino acids: CASVRKWNQPQHF.

This clone has just a few counts. The V and J genes are TRBV29-1 and TRBJ1-1; D uncertain. Germline CDR1 is SQVTM and CDR2 is ANQGSEA. V was shortened by 5 bases and J by 3 bases, with 10 bases between the two germline ends. This CDR3 has 12 residues. Here the CDR3 reads CSVILLYTEAFF. Written as DNA, the CDR3 is TGCAGCGTTATCCTCCTCTACACTGAAGCTTTCTTT.

The chain recombines TRBV5-4 with TRBJ2-7; no clear D gene. Trimming took off 6 bases at V and 6 bases at J, with 31 bases between the two ends. This CDR3 comprises 18 residues. CDR1 and CDR2 from the germline V gene are SGHNT and YYREEE (reference sequence). CDR3 amino acids: CASNFGSGRRTASGEQYF. The DNA for the CDR3 is TGTGCCAGCAACTTCGGATCGGGCAGGCGTACAGCAAGTGGCGAGCAGTACTTC.

This clone was seen many times. This chain uses TRBV19 with TRBJ1-1; 9 bases align to TRBD1. Germline V gene data show CDR1 as LNHDA and CDR2 as SQIVND (reference sequence). This CDR3 has 13 amino acids. Losses at the gene ends were 4 bases for V and 5 bases for J; bases not matched to a gene: 2. The CDR3 coding sequence is TGTGCCAGTAGTACCGACAGGGGGACTGAAGCTTTCTTT. Protein sequence: CASSTDRGTEAFF.

J is TRBJ2-7 and V is TRBV4-1; D not certain. Germline CDR1 reads MGHRA; CDR2 reads YSYEKL. V lost 1 base, J lost 0 bases, and 7 bases lay in between. The CDR3 runs to 14 residues. CDR3 in amino acids: CASSQGGASYEQYF. CDR3 DNA sequence: TGCGCCAGCAGCCAAGGGGGTGCCTCCTACGAGCAGTACTTC.

This clone turned up a few times. V usage is TRBV4-2 and J usage is TRBJ2-1; tentative D call: TRBD2 (6 bases). The CDR3 totals 17 residues. Trimming removed 3 bases at V and 0 bases at J, with 15 bases between. Germline CDR1 and CDR2: LGHNA and YNFKEQ. CDR3 in amino acids: CASSQFGAGSSYNEQFF. CDR3 nucleotides: TGTGCCAGCAGCCAGTTCGGGGCGGGGTCCTCCTACAATGAGCAGTTCTTC.

The chain combines TRBV29-1 with TRBJ1-2; D is undetermined. This CDR3 is 13 amino acids long. Germline V CDR1 and CDR2: SQVTM, ANQGSEA. V was shortened by 2 bases and J by 8 bases, with 15 bases between the two germline ends. CDR3 in amino acids: CSVEKVGRHGYTF. CDR3 nucleotides: TGCAGCGTTGAAAAGGTCGGGCGGCACGGCTACACCTTC.

This rearrangement joins TRBV15 to TRBJ1-2, with 10 bases matching TRBD1. CDR3 length: 13 amino acids. Germline V lookup: CDR1 LNHNV, CDR2 YYDKDF (reference sequence). V gave up 1 base and J gave up 8 bases; unmatched junction bases: 1. The CDR3 spells CATSRGQGAGYTF. The DNA for the CDR3 is TGTGCCACCAGCAGAGGACAGGGGGCGGGCTACACCTTC. The full variable domain, completed using reference TRBV15 and TRBJ1-2, is DAMVIQNPRYQVTQFGKPVTLSCSQTLNHNVMYWYQQKSSQAPKLLFHYYDKDFNNEADTPDNFQSRRPNTSFCFLDIRSPGLGDTAMYLCATSRGQGAGYTFGSGTRLTVV.

This chain connects TRBV29-1 to TRBJ1-2, with a tentative D call TRBD1 (6 bases). Germline V gives CDR1 SQVTM, CDR2 ANQGSEA. This CDR3 has 14 amino acids. Trimming took 5 bases from V and 7 from J, leaving 20 bases between them. The CDR3 DNA is TGCAGCGTTCCGAACAGGGTCCGATGGGGTGGCTACACCTTC. It translates to CSVPNRVRWGGYTF.

This clone has a single count. CDR3 loop: CSVKGALHVLQFF. The CDR3 DNA reads TGCAGCGTCAAGGGGGCCCTCCACGTTCTGCAGTTCTTC. The rearrangement links TRBV29-1 to TRBJ2-1; TRBD1 aligns across 7 bases. J lost 12 bases, V lost 6 bases, and 14 bases had no gene match. Germline V lookup: CDR1 SQVTM, CDR2 ANQGSEA. There are 13 residues in the CDR3.

This clone was found a few times. V usage is TRBV14 and J usage is TRBJ1-2; D is ambiguous. Germline CDR1 reads SGHDN; CDR2 reads FVKESK. The V and J ends lost 1 base and 7 bases respectively, with 16 bases between them. CDR3 length: 15 residues. The CDR3 DNA follows: TGTGCCAGCAGCCAAGTGGGCGATCCGGGCTCTGGCTACACCTTC. Amino acid sequence: CASSQVGDPGSGYTF.